Each of the 8 T cell receptor beta chains below was sequenced from the same sample in a study of T cell changes during pregnancy in multiple sclerosis. Profiled with immunoSEQ multiplex PCR; TCRdb holds only in-frame clones, not every one. The sample carries under 80,000 clones, about 90% recorded once. Sequences were derived from CD4+ T cells from peripheral blood mononuclear cells, sampled in the second trimester of pregnancy. These receptors all come from a female donor with multiple sclerosis, enrolled in a pregnancy study.

The CDR3 nucleotides are TGCGCCAGCAGCCAAGGGGGACAGGGAGAGGGTAAGGGCTACACCTTC. This sequence encodes CASSQGGQGEGKGYTF. V and J are TRBV4-1 and TRBJ1-2; 9 bases are a match to TRBD1. The CDR3 length is 16 residues. Per germline, CDR1 MGHRA and CDR2 YSYEKL. V gave up 1 base and J gave up 8 bases; unmatched junction bases: 11.

V gene TRBV28 combines with J gene TRBJ2-2; a weak D match, TRBD2 (5 bases). V was pared by 1 base and J by 4 bases, with 7 bases between. This CDR3 spans 14 amino acids. Germline V gene lookup returns CDR1 MDHEN and CDR2 SYDVKM. Here the CDR3 DNA reads TGTGCCAGCAGTTTATCGGGATTCACCGGGGAGCTGTTTTTT. Translation gives CASSLSGFTGELFF.

V and J are TRBV28 and TRBJ2-3, with D unresolved. The CDR3 has 13 amino acids. Germline lookup yields CDR1 MDHEN and CDR2 SYDVKM. Trimming stripped 7 bases from V and 6 bases from J, with 14 bases between. The CDR3 sequence: CASTPSVGDTQYF. CDR3 DNA: TGTGCCAGCACCCCCAGCGTAGGTGATACGCAGTATTTT. The full variable domain, with the rest looked up from reference TRBV28 and TRBJ2-3, is DVKVTQSSRYLVKRTGEKVFLECVQDMDHENMFWYRQDPGLGLRLIYFSYDVKMKEKGDIPEGYSVSREKKERFSLILESASTNQTSMYLCASTPSVGDTQYFGPGTRLTVL.

The CDR3 reads CASSPYRDSQNTDTQYF. In nucleotides, the CDR3 is TGTGCCAGCAGCCCATACCGGGACTCACAAAACACAGATACGCAGTATTTT. J is TRBJ2-3 and V is TRBV7-2; weak D call: TRBD2 (6 bases). Between the trimmed V and J ends, which lost 5 bases and 2 bases, there was a span of 20 bases. Germline CDR1 and CDR2: SGHTA and FQGNSA. CDR3 length: 17 amino acids.

CDR3 DNA sequence: TGTGCCAGTAGTATGGTGCAGGGAAGATCACCCCTCCACTTT. This codes for CASSMVQGRSPLHF. The chain couples TRBV19 to TRBJ1-6, with a possible D match to TRBD1 (5 bases). The V gene's germline CDR1 is LNHDA and CDR2 SQIVND (reference sequence). Trimming stripped 3 bases from V and 10 bases from J, with 13 bases between. The CDR3 is 14 residues long.

V gene TRBV19 combines with J gene TRBJ2-7, with D hard to call. The CDR3 sequence is 13 residues long. Germline V CDR1 and CDR2: LNHDA, SQIVND (reference sequence). Trimming shortened V by 1 base and J by 4 bases, and 8 bases separated the two germline ends. CDR3 nucleotides: TGTGCCAGTAGTATAGGATACAGATACGAGCAGTACTTC. This encodes CASSIGYRYEQYF.

The chain is built from TRBV5-8 and TRBJ1-1; D is unclear. Looked up from germline, CDR1 is SGHTS and CDR2 is YDEGEE. The length of the CDR3 is 15 residues. Trimming pared 4 bases from V and 6 bases from J, leaving 19 bases between. The CDR3 coding sequence is TGTGCCAGCAGCCTCCGCTCGGCAGGCGCCTCTGAAGCTTTCTTT. It is translated as CASSLRSAGASEAFF.

The V and J genes are TRBV4-1 and TRBJ1-2; TRBD1 matches at 9 bases. The CDR3 runs 13 residues. Trimming cost V 3 bases and J 5 bases; bases outside gene matches: 1. The germline V gene has CDR1 MGHRA and CDR2 YSYEKL. CDR3 coding DNA: TGCGCCAGCAGCCAGGGACAGGGATATGGCTACACCTTC. Its protein product is CASSQGQGYGYTF.